The T cell receptor (beta chain) under discussion was sequenced for a study of CD8 T cells in ankylosing spondylitis. This CDR3 is built from 14 residues. Losses at the gene ends were 6 bases for V and 4 bases for J; bases not matched to a gene: 6. Each TCR beta library was made by quantitative 5'-RACE that incorporated molecular barcodes. TCRdb passed the 5' RACE reads through MiXCR, listing each CDR3 protein once. The profile shows approximately 150,000 distinct CDR3 sequences, about a third of them singletons. Study results and caveats: One TCR beta motif, made up of roughly 8 highly homologous variants, appeared characteristic of ankylosing spondylitis blood.

Points on this clonotype: Its antigen is currently unknown.

Sequencing was done on a sample of synovial fluid, either unsorted or a sorted T cell fraction (not recorded which). The receptor's source is a male donor with ankylosing spondylitis. The V and J genes are TRBV12-3 or TRBV12-4 and TRBJ2-5; 9 bases agree with TRBD2. CDR3 region: CASRIAGASETQYF. The CDR3 DNA reads as TGTGCCAGCAGGATAGCGGGGGCCTCAGAGACCCAGTACTTC.